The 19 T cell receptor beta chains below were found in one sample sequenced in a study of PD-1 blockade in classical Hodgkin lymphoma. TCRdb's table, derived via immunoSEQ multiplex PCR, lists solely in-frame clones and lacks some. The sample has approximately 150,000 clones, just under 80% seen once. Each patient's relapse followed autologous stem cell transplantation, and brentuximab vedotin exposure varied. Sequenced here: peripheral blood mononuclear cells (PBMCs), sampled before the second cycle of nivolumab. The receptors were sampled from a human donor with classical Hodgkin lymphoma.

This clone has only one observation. CDR3: CASSYSSSGDTGELFF. The DNA of the CDR3 is TGTGCCAGCAGTTACTCGTCTAGCGGGGACACCGGGGAGCTGTTTTTT. The chain recombines TRBV6-5 with TRBJ2-2; 9 positions match TRBD2. The germline V gene has CDR1 MNHEY and CDR2 SVGAGI. This CDR3 comprises 16 residues. The trim removed 0 bases at V and 3 bases at J, leaving 2 bases unmatched.

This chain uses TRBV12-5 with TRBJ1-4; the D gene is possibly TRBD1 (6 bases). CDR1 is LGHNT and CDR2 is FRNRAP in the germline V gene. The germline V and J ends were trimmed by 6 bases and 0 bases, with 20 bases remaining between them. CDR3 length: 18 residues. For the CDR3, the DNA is TGTGCTAGTGGAACCCCTGTAGGGGGGGATGCAACTAATGAAAAACTGTTTTTT. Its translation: CASGTPVGGDATNEKLFF.

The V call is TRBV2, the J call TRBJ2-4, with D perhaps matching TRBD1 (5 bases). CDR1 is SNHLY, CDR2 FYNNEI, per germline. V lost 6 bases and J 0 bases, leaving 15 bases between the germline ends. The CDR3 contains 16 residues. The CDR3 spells CASSLRQMLAKNIQYF. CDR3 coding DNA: TGTGCCAGCAGCCTAAGACAGATGCTAGCCAAAAACATTCAGTACTTC.

The CDR3 loop reads CAVNPGGFTDTQYF. For the CDR3, the DNA is TGTGCCGTAAATCCAGGGGGATTCACAGATACGCAGTATTTT. This chain uses TRBV10-3 with TRBJ2-3, with 7 nucleotides matching TRBD1. Germline V CDR1 and CDR2: ENHRY, SYGVKD. V shed 11 bases, J shed 2 bases, and the junction held 10 bases outside the gene matches. This CDR3 has 14 residues.

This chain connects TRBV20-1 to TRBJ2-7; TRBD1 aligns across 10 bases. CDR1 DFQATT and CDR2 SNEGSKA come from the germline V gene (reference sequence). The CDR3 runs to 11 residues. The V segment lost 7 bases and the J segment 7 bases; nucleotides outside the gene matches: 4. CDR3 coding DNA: TGCAGTGGCGACAGGGGGCGGGAGCAGTACTTC. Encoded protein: CSGDRGREQYF.

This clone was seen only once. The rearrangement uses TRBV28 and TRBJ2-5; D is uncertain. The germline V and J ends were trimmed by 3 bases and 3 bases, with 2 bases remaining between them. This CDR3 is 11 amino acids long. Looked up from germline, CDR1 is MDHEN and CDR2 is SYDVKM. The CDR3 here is CASSFEETQYF. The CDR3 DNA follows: TGTGCCAGCAGTTTTGAAGAGACCCAGTACTTC.

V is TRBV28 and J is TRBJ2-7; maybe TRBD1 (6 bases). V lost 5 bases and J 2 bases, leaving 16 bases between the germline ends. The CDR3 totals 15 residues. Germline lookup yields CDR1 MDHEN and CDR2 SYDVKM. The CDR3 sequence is CASSKPSTGAYEQYF. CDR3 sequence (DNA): TGTGCCAGCAGTAAACCCTCGACAGGCGCCTACGAGCAGTACTTC. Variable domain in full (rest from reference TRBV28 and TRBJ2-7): DVKVTQSSRYLVKRTGEKVFLECVQDMDHENMFWYRQDPGLGLRLIYFSYDVKMKEKGDIPEGYSVSREKKERFSLILESASTNQTSMYLCASSKPSTGAYEQYFGPGTRLTVT.

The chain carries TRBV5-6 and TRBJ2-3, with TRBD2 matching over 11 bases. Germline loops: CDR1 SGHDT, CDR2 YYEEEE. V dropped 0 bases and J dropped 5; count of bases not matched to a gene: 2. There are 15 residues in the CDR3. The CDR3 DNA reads TGTGCCAGCAGCTTGGGGCTAGCGGGAGGAGATACGCAGTATTTT. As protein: CASSLGLAGGDTQYF. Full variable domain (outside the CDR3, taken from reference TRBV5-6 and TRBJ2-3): DAGVTQSPTHLIKTRGQQVTLRCSPKSGHDTVSWYQQALGQGPQFIFQYYEEEERQRGNFPDRFSGHQFPNYSSELNVNALLLGDSALYLCASSLGLAGGDTQYFGPGTRLTVL.

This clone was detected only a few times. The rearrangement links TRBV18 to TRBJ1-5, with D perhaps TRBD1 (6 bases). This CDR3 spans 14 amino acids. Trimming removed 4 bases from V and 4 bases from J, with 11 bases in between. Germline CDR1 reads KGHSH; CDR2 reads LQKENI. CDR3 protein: CASSQGGGNQPQHF. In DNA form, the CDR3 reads TGTGCCAGCTCACAGGGAGGGGGGAATCAGCCCCAGCATTTT.

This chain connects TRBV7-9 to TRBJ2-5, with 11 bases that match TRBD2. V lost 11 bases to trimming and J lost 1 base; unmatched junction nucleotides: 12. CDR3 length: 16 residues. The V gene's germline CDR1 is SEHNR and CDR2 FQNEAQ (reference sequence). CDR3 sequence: CALAVTLAGGQETQYF. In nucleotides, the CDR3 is TGTGCCCTAGCTGTAACGCTAGCGGGGGGCCAAGAGACCCAGTACTTC.

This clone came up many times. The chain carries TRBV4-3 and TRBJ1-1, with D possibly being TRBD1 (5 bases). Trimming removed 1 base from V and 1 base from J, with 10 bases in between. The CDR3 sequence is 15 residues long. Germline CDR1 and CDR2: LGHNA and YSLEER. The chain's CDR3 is CASSQGQLENTEAFF. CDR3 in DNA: TGCGCCAGCAGCCAAGGACAGCTAGAGAACACTGAAGCTTTCTTT.

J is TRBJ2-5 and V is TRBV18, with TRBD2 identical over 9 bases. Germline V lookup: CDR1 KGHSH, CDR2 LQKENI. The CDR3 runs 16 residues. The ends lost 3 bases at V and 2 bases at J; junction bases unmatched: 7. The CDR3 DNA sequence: TGTGCCAGCTCACCCCCGGGACTAGCATTTCAAGAGACCCAGTACTTC. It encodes CASSPPGLAFQETQYF.

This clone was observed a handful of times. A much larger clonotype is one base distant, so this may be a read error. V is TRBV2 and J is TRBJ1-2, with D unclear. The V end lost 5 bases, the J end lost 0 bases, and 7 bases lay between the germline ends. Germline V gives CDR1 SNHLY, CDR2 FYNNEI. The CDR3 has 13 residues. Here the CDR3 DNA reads TGTGCCAGCAGTCCATCCGCTAACTATGGCTACACCTTC. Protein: CASSPSANYGYTF.

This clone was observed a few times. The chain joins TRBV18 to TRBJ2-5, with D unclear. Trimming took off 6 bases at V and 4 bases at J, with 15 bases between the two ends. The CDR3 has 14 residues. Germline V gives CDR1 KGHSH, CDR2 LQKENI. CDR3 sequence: CASSLSPGTETQYF. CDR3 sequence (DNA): TGTGCCAGCTCCCTAAGTCCGGGCACAGAGACCCAGTACTTC.

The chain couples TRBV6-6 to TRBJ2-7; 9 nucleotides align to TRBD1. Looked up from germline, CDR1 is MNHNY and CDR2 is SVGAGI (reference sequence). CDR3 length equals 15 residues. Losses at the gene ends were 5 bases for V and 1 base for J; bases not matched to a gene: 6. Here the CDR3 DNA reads TGTGCCAGCAGTACTCCGGGACAGGGTTCCTACGAGCAGTACTTC. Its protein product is CASSTPGQGSYEQYF.

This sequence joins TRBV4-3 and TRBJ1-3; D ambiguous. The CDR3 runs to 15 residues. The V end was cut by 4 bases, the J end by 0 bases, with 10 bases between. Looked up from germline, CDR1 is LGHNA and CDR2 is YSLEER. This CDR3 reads CASSPTWISGNTIYF. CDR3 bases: TGCGCCAGCAGCCCAACCTGGATCTCTGGAAACACCATATATTTT.

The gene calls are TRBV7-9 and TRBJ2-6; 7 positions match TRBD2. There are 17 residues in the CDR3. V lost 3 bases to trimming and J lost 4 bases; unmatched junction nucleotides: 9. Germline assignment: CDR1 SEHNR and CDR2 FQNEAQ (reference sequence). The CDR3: CASSFSAGAPGANVLTF. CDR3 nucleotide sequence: TGTGCCAGCAGCTTCTCCGCGGGAGCCCCCGGGGCCAACGTCCTGACTTTC.

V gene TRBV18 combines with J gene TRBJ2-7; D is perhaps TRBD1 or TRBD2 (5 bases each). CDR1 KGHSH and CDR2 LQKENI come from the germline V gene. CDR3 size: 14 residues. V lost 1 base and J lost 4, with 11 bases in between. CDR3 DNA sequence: TGTGCCAGCTCACCACAGGGAGAGGGGTACGAGCAGTACTTC. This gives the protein CASSPQGEGYEQYF.

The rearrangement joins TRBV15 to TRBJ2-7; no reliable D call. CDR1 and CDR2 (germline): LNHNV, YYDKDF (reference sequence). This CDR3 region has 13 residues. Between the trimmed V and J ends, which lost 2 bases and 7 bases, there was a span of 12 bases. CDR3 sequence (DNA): TGTGCCACCAGCAGATCAGCTAACTCAGAGCAGTACTTC. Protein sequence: CATSRSANSEQYF. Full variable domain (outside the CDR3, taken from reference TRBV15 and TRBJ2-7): DAMVIQNPRYQVTQFGKPVTLSCSQTLNHNVMYWYQQKSSQAPKLLFHYYDKDFNNEADTPDNFQSRRPNTSFCFLDIRSPGLGDTAMYLCATSRSANSEQYFGPGTRLTVT.